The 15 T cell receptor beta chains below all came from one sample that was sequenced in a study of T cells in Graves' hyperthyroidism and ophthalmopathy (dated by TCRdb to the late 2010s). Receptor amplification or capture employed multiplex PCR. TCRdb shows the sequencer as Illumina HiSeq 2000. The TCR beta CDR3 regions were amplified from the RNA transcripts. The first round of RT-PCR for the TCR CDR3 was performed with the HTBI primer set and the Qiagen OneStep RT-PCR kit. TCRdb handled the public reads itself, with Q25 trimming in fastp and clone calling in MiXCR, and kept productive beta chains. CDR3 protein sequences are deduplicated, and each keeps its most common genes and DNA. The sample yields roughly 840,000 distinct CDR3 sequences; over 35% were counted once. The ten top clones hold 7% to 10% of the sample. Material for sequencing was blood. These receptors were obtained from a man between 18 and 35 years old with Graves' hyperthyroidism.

The CDR3 loop reads CASSYSDTSGANVLTF. The DNA of the CDR3 is TGTGCCAGCAGTTACTCGGACACCTCTGGGGCCAACGTCCTGACTTTC. The chain joins TRBV6-5 to TRBJ2-6; weak D call: TRBD1 (5 bases). This CDR3 spans 16 amino acids. The germline gives CDR1 MNHEY, CDR2 SVGAGI. Trimming shortened V by 0 bases and J by 0 bases, and 6 bases separated the two germline ends.

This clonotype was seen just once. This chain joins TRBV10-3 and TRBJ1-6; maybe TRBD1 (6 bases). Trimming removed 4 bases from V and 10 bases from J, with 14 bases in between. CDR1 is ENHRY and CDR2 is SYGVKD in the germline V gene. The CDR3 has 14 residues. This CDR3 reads CAISASGEGSPLHF. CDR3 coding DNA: TGTGCCATCAGTGCCTCAGGGGAAGGGTCACCCCTCCACTTT.

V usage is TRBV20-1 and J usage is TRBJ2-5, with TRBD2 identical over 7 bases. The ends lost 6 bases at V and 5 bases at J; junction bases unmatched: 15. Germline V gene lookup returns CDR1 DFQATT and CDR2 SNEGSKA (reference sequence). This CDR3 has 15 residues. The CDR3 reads CSAKRGGGRGETQYF. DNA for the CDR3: TGCAGTGCCAAACGGGGAGGCGGGAGAGGGGAGACCCAGTACTTC.

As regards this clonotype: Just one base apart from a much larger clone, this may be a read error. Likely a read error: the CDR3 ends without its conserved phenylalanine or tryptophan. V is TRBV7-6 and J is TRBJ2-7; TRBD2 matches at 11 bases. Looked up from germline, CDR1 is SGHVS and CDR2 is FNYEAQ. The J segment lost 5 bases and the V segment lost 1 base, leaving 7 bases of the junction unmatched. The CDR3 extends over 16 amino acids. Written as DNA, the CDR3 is TGTGCCAGCAGCTTAGAGACTAGCGGGGTGTTGGACGAGCAGTACCTC. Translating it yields CASSLETSGVLDEQYL.

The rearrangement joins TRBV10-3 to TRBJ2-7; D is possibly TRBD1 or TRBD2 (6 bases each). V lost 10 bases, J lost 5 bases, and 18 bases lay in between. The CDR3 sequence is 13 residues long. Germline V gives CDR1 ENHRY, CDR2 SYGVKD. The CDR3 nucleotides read TGTGCCAGCGACCCCCGGGGGCAAAACGAGCAGTACTTC. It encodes CASDPRGQNEQYF.

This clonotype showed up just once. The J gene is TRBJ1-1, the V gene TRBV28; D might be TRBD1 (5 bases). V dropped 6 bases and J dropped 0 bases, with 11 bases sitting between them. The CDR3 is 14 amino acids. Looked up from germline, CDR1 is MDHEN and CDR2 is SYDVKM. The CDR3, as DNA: TGTGCCAGCAGGCGACAGACCATGAACACTGAAGCTTTCTTT. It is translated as CASRRQTMNTEAFF.

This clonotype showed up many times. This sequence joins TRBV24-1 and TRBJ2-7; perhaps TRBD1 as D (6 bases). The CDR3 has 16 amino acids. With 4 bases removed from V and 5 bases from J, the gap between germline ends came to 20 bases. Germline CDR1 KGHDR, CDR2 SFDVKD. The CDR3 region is CATSDPGTPGGNEQYF. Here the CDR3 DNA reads TGTGCCACCAGTGACCCCGGGACACCCGGTGGAAACGAGCAGTACTTC.

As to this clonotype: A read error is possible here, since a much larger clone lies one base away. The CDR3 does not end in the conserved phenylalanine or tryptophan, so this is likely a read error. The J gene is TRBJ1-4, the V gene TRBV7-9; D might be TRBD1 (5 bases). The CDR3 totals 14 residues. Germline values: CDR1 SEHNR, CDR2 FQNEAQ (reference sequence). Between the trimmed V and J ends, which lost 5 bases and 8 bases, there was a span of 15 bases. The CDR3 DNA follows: TGTGCCAGCAGCGACAGTCGGGTACGAGAAAAACTGTTTCTT. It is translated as CASSDSRVREKLFL.

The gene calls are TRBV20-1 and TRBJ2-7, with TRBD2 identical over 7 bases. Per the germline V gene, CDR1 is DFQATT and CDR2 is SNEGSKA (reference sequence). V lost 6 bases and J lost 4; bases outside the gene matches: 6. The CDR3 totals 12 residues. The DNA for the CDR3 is TGCAGTGCCCCGAGCGGGGCTTACGAGCAGTACTTC. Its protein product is CSAPSGAYEQYF.

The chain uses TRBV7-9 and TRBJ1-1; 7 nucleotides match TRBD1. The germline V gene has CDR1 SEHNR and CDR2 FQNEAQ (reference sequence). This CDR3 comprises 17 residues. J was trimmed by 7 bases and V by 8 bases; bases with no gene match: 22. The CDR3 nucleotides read TGTGCCAGCTTCTTGATGGCGCAGGGGGTGGCGGAGGGTGAAGCTTTCTTT. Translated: CASFLMAQGVAEGEAFF.

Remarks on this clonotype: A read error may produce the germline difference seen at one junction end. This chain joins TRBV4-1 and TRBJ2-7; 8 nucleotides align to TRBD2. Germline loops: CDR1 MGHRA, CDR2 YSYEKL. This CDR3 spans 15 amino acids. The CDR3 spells CASTPTGGGFYEQYF. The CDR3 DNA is TGTGCCAGCACTCCAACGGGCGGGGGGTTCTACGAGCAGTACTTC.

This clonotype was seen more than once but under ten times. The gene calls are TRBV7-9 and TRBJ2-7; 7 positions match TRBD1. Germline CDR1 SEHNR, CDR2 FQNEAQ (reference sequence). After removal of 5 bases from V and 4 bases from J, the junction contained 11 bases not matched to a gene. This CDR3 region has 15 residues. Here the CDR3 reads CASSALGQPSYEQYF. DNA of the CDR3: TGTGCCAGCAGCGCCCTGGGACAGCCTTCATACGAGCAGTACTTC.

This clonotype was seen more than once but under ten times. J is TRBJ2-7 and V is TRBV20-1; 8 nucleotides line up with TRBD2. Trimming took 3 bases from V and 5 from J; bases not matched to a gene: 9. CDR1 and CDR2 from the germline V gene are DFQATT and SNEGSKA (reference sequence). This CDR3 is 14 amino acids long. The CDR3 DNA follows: TGCAGTGCTAGGGGACGGGAGGGCCCCCACGAGCAGTACTTC. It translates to CSARGREGPHEQYF.

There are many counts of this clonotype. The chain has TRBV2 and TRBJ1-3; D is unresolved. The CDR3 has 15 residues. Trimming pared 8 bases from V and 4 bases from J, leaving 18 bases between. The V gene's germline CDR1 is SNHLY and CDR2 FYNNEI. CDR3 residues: CASRDRPPGGNTIYF. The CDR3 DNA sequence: TGTGCCAGCCGAGACCGTCCCCCGGGGGGAAACACCATATATTTT.

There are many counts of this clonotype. CDR3 sequence (DNA): TGTGCCAGCAGCATCAAAGGGGAGACCCAGTACTTC. It is translated as CASSIKGETQYF. The chain carries TRBV7-9 and TRBJ2-5; D call uncertain. The CDR3 is made up of 12 amino acids. The germline V gene has CDR1 SEHNR and CDR2 FQNEAQ (reference sequence). Deletions cut 5 bases from V and 5 bases from J, with 9 bases between.